The clone carrying this T cell receptor (beta chain) was seen a handful of times. What it binds is unknown. Sample collection date corresponds to first hyperthyroidism diagnosis, prior to any ophthalmopathy symptoms. These data come from a study of T cells in Graves' hyperthyroidism and ophthalmopathy. Findings and limits, study-wide: Within blood appeared most thyroid clonotypes that had expanded above 0.001.

The CDR3 is 18 amino acids. Germline values: CDR1 SGHDT, CDR2 YYEEEE. V lost 1 base and J lost 0, with 17 bases in between. There were TCR beta CDR3 regions amplified from RNA transcripts. Researchers ran a first-round RT-PCR on the TCR CDR3 using the HTBI primer set. MiXCR, run by TCRdb on the multiplex PCR reads, gives a single entry per CDR3 protein. The repertoire holds roughly 150,000 distinct CDR3 sequences, with 9.4% as singletons. This TCR was recovered from a woman between 18 and 29 years old with Graves' hyperthyroidism that later progressed to Graves' ophthalmopathy. The chain carries TRBV5-6 and TRBJ2-1; unclear D gene. The sample comprised blood. This CDR3 is CASSLTERTKSSYNEQFF. CDR3 sequence (DNA): TGTGCCAGCAGCTTGACTGAACGGACCAAAAGCTCCTACAATGAGCAGTTCTTC.